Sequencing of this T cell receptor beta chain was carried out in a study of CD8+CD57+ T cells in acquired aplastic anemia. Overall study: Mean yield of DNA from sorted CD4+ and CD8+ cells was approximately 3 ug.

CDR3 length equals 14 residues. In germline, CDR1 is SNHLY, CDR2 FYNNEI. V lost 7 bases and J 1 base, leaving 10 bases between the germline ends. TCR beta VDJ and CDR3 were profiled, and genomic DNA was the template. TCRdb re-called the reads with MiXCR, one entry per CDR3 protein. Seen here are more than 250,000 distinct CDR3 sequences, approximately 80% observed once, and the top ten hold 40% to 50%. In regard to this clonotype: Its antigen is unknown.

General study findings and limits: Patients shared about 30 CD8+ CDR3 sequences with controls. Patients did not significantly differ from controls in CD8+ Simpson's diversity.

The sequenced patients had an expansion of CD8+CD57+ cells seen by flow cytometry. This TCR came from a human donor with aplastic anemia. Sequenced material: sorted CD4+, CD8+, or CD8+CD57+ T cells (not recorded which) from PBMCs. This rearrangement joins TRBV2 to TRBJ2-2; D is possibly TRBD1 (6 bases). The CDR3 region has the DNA TGTGCCAGCATAAAAGGGGGGAACACCGGGGAGCTGTTTTTT. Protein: CASIKGGNTGELFF. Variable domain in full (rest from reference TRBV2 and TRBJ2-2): EPEVTQTPSHQVTQMGQEVILRCVPISNHLYFYWYRQILGQKVEFLVSFYNNEISEKSEIFDDQFSVERPDGSNFTLKIRSTKLEDSAMYFCASIKGGNTGELFFGEGSRLTVL.